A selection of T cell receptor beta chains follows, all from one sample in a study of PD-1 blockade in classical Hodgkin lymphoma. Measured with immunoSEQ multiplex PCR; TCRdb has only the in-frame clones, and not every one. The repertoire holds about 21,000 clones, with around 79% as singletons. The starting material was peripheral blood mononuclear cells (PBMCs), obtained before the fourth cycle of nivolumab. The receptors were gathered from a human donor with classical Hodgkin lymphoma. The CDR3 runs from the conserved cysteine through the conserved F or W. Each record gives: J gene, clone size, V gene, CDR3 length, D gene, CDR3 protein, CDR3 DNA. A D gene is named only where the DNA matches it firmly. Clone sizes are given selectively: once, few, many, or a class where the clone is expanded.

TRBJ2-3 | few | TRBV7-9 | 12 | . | CASSFRRLTQYF | TGTGCCAGCAGCTTTCGGAGGTTAACGCAGTATTTT
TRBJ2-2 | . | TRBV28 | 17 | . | CASSLEWGRGYTGELFF | TGTGCCAGCAGTTTGGAGTGGGGTAGGGGTTACACCGGGGAGCTGTTTTTT
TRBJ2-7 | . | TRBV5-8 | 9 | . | CASSNEQYF | TGTGCCAGCAGCAACGAGCAGTACTTC
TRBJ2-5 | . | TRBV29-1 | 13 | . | CSVDAGLQETQYF | TGCAGCGTTGATGCTGGGCTCCAAGAGACCCAGTACTTC
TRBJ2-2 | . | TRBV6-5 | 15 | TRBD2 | CASTIAGGGAGELFF | TGTGCCAGCACCATAGCGGGAGGAGGGGCCGGGGAGCTGTTTTTT
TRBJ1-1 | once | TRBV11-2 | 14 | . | CAGKGPGKYTEAFF | TGTGCCGGTAAGGGGCCAGGGAAGTACACTGAAGCTTTCTTT
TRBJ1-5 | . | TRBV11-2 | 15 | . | CASSSQQHSNQPQHF | TGTGCCAGCAGCTCGCAACAGCATAGCAATCAGCCCCAGCATTTT
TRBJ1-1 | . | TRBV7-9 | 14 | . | CASSTRTAGIEAFF | TGTGCCAGCAGCACGCGGACAGCCGGAATTGAAGCTTTCTTT
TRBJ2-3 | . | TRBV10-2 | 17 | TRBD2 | CASNSGRRGGTPDTQYF | TGCGCCAGCAATAGCGGGAGGCGCGGAGGCACACCAGATACGCAGTATTTT
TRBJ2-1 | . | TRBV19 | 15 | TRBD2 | CASSMSSGSYNEQFF | TGTGCCAGTAGTATGTCTAGCGGGAGTTACAATGAGCAGTTCTTC
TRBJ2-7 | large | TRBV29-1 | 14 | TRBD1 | CSVEVQGADYEQYF | TGCAGCGTTGAAGTGCAGGGGGCGGACTACGAGCAGTACTTC
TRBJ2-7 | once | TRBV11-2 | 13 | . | CASSWSLTYEQYF | TGTGCCAGCAGCTGGTCTCTGACCTACGAGCAGTACTTC
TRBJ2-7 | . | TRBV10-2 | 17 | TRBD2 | CASSGSGLAGGFYEQYF | TGCGCCAGCAGTGGGTCCGGACTAGCGGGAGGCTTCTACGAGCAGTACTTC
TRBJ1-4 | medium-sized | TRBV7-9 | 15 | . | CASSFPGGTNEKLFF | TGTGCCAGCAGCTTCCCTGGGGGGACTAATGAAAAACTGTTTTTT
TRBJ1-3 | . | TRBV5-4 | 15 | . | CASSLGGGTGNTIYF | TGTGCCAGCAGCTTGGGAGGGGGGACTGGAAACACCATATATTTT
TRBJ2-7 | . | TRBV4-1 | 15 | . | CASSPDPEVGYEQYF | TGCGCCAGCAGCCCAGACCCCGAAGTAGGGTACGAGCAGTACTTC
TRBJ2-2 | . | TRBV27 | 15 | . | CASSLYGTDAGELFF | TGTGCCAGCAGTTTATATGGGACGGATGCCGGGGAGCTGTTTTTT
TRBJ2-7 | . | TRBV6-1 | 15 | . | CASSTAGTLAYEQYF | TGTGCCAGCAGTACAGCCGGGACCCTGGCCTACGAGCAGTACTTC
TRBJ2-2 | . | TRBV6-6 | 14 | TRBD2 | CASSYLREAGELFF | TGTGCCAGCAGTTACCTTCGGGAGGCCGGGGAGCTGTTTTTT
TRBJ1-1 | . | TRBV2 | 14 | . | CASSDETGNTEAFF | TGTGCCAGCAGTGACGAGACAGGGAACACTGAAGCTTTCTTT
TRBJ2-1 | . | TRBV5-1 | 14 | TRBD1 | CASSWGQGGDEQFF | TGCGCCAGCAGCTGGGGACAGGGGGGCGACGAGCAGTTCTTC
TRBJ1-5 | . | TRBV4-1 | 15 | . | CATRLRTDSNQPQHF | TGCGCCACGAGACTCAGGACAGATAGCAATCAGCCCCAGCATTTT
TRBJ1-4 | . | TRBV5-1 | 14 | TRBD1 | CASSLARGKEKLFF | TGCGCCAGCAGCTTGGCCAGGGGGAAAGAAAAACTGTTTTTT
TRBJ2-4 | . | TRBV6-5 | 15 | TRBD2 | CASQRLAGGMNIQYF | TGTGCCAGCCAAAGACTAGCGGGAGGGATGAACATTCAGTACTTC
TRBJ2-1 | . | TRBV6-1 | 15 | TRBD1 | CASSRPGQGTDEQFF | TGTGCCAGCAGCCGGCCGGGACAGGGTACAGATGAGCAGTTCTTC
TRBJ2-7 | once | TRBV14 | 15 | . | CASSQEILPNYEQYF | TGTGCCAGCAGCCAAGAGATACTTCCAAACTACGAGCAGTACTTC
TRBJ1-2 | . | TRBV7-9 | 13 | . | CASSLVGLGTYTF | TGTGCCAGCAGCTTAGTAGGGTTAGGGACCTACACCTTC
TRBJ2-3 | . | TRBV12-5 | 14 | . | CASGLAGGTDTQYF | TGTGCTAGTGGTTTGGCAGGGGGCACAGATACGCAGTATTTT
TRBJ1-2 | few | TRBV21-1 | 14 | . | CASSKETGDYGYTF | TGTGCCAGCAGCAAAGAGACAGGGGATTATGGCTACACCTTC
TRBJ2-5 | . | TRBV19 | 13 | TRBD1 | CASSTGGLETQYF | TGTGCCAGTAGTACAGGGGGCCTGGAGACCCAGTACTTC
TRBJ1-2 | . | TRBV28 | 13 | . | CASSPGSSRGYTF | TGTGCCAGCAGCCCGGGTTCCTCGCGGGGCTACACCTTC
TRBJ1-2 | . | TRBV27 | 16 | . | CASSVRSLDASYGYTF | TGTGCCAGCAGTGTCCGATCCCTTGACGCTTCCTATGGCTACACCTTC
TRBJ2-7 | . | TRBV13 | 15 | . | CASSLEGESSYEQYF | TGTGCCAGCAGCTTAGAAGGGGAGAGCTCCTACGAGCAGTACTTC
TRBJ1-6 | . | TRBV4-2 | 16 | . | CASSPDMSSYNSPLHF | TGTGCCAGCAGCCCCGACATGAGCTCCTATAATTCACCCCTCCACTTT
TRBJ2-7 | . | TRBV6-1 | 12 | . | CASSENMGEQYF | TGTGCCAGCAGCGAAAACATGGGCGAGCAGTACTTC
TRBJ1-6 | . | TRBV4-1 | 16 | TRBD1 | CASSQVQGADNSPLHF | TGCGCCAGCAGCCAAGTTCAGGGGGCGGACAATTCACCCCTCCACTTT
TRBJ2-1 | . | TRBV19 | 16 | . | CASSIGLAIAYNEQFF | TGTGCCAGTAGTATAGGGCTAGCGATTGCCTACAATGAGCAGTTCTTC
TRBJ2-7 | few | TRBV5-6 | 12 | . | CASSKPLREQYF | TGTGCCAGCAGCAAACCTCTCAGGGAGCAGTACTTC
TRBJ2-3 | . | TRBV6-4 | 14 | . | CASSLQGNTDTQYF | TGTGCCAGCAGCTTACAGGGCAACACAGATACGCAGTATTTT
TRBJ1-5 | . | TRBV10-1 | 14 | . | CASSESREGQPQHF | TGCGCCAGCAGTGAGTCGCGCGAGGGTCAGCCCCAGCATTTT
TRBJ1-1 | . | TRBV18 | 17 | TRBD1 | CASSRQQGPSMNTEAFF | TGTGCCAGCTCACGACAACAGGGGCCATCTATGAACACTGAAGCTTTCTTT
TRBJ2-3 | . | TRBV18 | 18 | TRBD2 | CATSPYLAASGSPDTQYF | TGTGCCACCTCACCATATTTGGCGGCTAGCGGGAGCCCAGATACGCAGTATTTT
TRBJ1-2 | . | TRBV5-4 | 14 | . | CASSFIGQQGGYTF | TGTGCCAGCAGCTTTATCGGACAGCAGGGTGGCTACACCTTC
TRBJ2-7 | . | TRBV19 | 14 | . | CASKGSGPLYEQYF | TGTGCCAGTAAGGGGTCTGGACCGCTCTACGAGCAGTACTTC
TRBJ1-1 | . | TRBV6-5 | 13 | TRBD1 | CASSWDRGTEAFF | TGTGCCAGCAGTTGGGACAGGGGAACTGAAGCTTTCTTT
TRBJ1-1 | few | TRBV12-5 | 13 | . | CASGNTQGTEAFF | TGTGCTAGTGGTAACACTCAGGGGACTGAAGCTTTCTTT
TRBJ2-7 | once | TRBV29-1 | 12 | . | CSVGQGNPEQYF | TGCAGCGTTGGGCAGGGGAATCCCGAGCAGTACTTC
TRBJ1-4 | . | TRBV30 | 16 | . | CAWSVRGEGGNEKLFF | TGTGCCTGGAGTGTAAGGGGGGAGGGAGGGAATGAAAAACTGTTTTTT
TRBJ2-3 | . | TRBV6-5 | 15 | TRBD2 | CASSYSRGGADTQYF | TGTGCCAGCAGTTACTCTCGCGGGGGAGCAGATACGCAGTATTTT
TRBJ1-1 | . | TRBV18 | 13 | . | CASSPVKGAEAFF | TGTGCCAGCTCACCGGTGAAAGGCGCTGAAGCTTTCTTT
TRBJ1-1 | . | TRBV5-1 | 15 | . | CASSLGSRVNTEAFF | TGCGCCAGCAGCTTGGGTTCCAGAGTGAACACTGAAGCTTTCTTT